This paragraph reports one TCR beta chain. The target antigen is unknown. The sample belongs to a study of cytomegalovirus exposure and HLA in healthy donors. Broader study findings: It was about 150 TCR beta chains that were listed as cytomegalovirus-associated.

13 Jbeta primers and 60 Vbeta primers were used for the PCR. Profiling relied on immunoSEQ multiplex PCR, and the TCRdb table lists in-frame clones only, not all of them. The sample lists over 150,000 clones, roughly 85% occurring once. Germline V gene data show CDR1 as MNHNY and CDR2 as SVGAGI (reference sequence). This CDR3 contains 14 residues. Trimming removed 5 bases from V and 4 bases from J; junction bases left unmatched: 2. This TCR derives from a man aged 35-49 years in good health and CMV-seronegative. The rearrangement uses TRBV6-6 and TRBJ1-4; 9 bases are shared with TRBD1. Sequencing was performed on PBMCs. The CDR3 region is CASSRDRVNEKLFF. CDR3 in DNA: TGTGCCAGCAGTCGGGACAGGGTTAATGAAAAACTGTTTTTT.